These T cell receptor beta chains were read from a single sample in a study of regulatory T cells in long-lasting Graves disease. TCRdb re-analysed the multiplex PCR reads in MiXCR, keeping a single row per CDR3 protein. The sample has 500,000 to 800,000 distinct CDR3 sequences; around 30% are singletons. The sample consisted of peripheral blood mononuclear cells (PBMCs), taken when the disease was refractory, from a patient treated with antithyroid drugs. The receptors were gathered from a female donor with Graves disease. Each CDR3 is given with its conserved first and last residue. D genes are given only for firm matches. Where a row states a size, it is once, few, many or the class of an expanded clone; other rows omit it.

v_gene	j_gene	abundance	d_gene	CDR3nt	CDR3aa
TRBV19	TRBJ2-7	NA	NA	TGTGCCAGTAGTGAGGGGACCGGGCGTACGATCGAGCAGTACTTC	CASSEGTGRTIEQYF
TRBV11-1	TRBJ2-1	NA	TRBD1	TGTGCCAGCAGCTCGGGACAGGGGTCGTTTGATGAGCAGTTCTTC	CASSSGQGSFDEQFF
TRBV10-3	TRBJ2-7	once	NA	TGTGCCATCAGTGAGGGGGGGGCGGCCGAGACTATCACCTACGAGCAGTACTTC	CAISEGGAAETITYEQYF
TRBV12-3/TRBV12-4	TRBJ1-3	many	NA	TGTGCCAGCAGTTTTTCGGGCTCTGGAAACACCATATATTTT	CASSFSGSGNTIYF
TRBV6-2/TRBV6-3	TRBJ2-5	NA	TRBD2	TGTGCCAGCAGTTACTCGAGACTAGCGGGAGAGGGGACCCGGGAGACCCAGTACTTC	CASSYSRLAGEGTRETQYF
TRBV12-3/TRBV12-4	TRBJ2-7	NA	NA	TGTGCCAGCAGTTTAAGGGGGAGGAACTACGAGCAGTACTTC	CASSLRGRNYEQYF
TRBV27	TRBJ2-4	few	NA	TGTGCCAGCAGTTTGGAGGGGGCCAAAAACATTCAGTACTTC	CASSLEGAKNIQYF
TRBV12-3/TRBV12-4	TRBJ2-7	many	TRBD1	TGTGCCAGCACGACAGGGCCAGAGGCCTACGAGCAGTACTTC	CASTTGPEAYEQYF
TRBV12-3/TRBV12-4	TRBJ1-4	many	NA	TGTGCCAGCACTCTGGGTCTGGGGGTTATGGAAAAACTGTTTTTT	CASTLGLGVMEKLFF
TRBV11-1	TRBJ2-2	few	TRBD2	TGTGCCAGCAGCTCCTCCGGGACTAGCGGGAGCACCGGGGAGCTGTTTTTT	CASSSSGTSGSTGELFF
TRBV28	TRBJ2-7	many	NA	TGTGCCAGCAGTGCAATACTGACAGGTTTCTACGAGCAGTACTTC	CASSAILTGFYEQYF
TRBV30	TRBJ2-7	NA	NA	TGTGCCTGGAGTGTACTGGCAGGGATTCGGGAGCAGTACTTC	CAWSVLAGIREQYF
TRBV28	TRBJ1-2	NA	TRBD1	TGTGCCAGCAGCGACACAGGGGGCAGCTACACCTTC	CASSDTGGSYTF
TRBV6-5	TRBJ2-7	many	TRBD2	TGTGCCAGCAGTTACTCGGCTAGCGGGACCTCCTACGAGCAGTACTTC	CASSYSASGTSYEQYF
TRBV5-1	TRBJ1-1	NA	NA	TGCGCCAGCAGACCGGACAGTTTGAACACTGAAGCTTTCTTT	CASRPDSLNTEAFF
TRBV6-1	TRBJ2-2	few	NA	TGTGCCAGCAGCTCCCCTCCCGCCGGGGAGCTGTTTTTT	CASSSPPAGELFF
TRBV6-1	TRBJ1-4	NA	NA	TGTGCCAGTGAGTCCCTGGGAGATCCAACGATTGAAAAACTGTTTTTT	CASESLGDPTIEKLFF
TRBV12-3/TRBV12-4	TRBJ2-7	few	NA	TGTGCCAGCAGTCCCCGGGACCGGGGCCACCCTGAGCAGTACTTC	CASSPRDRGHPEQYF
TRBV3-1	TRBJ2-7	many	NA	TGTGCCAGCCAGGGCAGTACCTACGAGCAGTACTTC	CASQGSTYEQYF
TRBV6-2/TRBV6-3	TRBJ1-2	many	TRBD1	TGTGCCAGCAGTTACACCGGGACAGGGGCCACCCCGTATGGCTACACCTTC	CASSYTGTGATPYGYTF
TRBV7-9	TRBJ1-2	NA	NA	TGTGCCAGCAGCCGACAGCCGACTAACTATGGCTACACCTTC	CASSRQPTNYGYTF
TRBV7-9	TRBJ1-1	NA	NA	TGTGCCAGCAGCTCTAGGGACCTTGGCCGGGAAGCTTTCTTT	CASSSRDLGREAFF
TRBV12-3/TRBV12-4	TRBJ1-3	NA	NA	TGTGCCAGCACTGAGGGACCTGGAAACACCATATATTTT	CASTEGPGNTIYF
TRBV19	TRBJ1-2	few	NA	TGTGCCAGTAGTATTAGGGCTAGAGGCTACACCTTC	CASSIRARGYTF
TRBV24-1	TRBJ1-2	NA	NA	TGTGCCACCAGTGATGGGGACATGTATGGCTACACCTTC	CATSDGDMYGYTF
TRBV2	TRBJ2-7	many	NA	TGTGCCAGCAGTGCCACCTTTTGGGATTACGAGCAGTACTTC	CASSATFWDYEQYF
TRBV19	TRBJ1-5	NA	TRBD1	TGTGCCAGTCGGTCGGGACAGGGGGACAATCAGCCCCAGCATTTT	CASRSGQGDNQPQHF
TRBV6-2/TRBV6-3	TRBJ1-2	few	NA	TGTGCCAGCAGTTACTCGGGGACACCTAACTATGGCTACACCTTC	CASSYSGTPNYGYTF
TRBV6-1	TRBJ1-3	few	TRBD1	TGTGCCAGCAGTGAAGGACGGGGACAGGCCTTAAACTCTGGAAACACCATATATTTT	CASSEGRGQALNSGNTIYF
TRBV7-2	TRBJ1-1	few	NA	TGTGCCAGCGGGGGGAAGAGGACTGAAGCTTTCTTT	CASGGKRTEAFF
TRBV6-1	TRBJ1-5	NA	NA	TGTGCCAGCAAGCCAGGGTCGAGCAATCAGCCCCAGCATTTT	CASKPGSSNQPQHF
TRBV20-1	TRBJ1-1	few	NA	TGCAGTGCTGGTAGACTAATCGACACAGTGAACACTGAAGCTTTCTTT	CSAGRLIDTVNTEAFF
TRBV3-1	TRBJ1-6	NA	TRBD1	TGTGCCAGCAGCCAAGTGGCAGGGGGAAATTCACCCCTCCACTTT	CASSQVAGGNSPLHF
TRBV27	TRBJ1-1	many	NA	TGTGCCAGCAGTTTATCCCAGGGGATGAACACTGAAGCTTTCTTT	CASSLSQGMNTEAFF
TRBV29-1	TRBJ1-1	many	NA	TGCAGCGTTGGGGGCACTGAAGCTTTCTTT	CSVGGTEAFF
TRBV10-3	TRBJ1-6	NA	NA	TGTGCCATCAGTGAATCGGGGGATAACAATTCACCCCTCCACTTT	CAISESGDNNSPLHF
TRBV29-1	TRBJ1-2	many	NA	TGCAGCGTTGAAGGGGACGGATCCTTCTATGGCTACACCTTC	CSVEGDGSFYGYTF
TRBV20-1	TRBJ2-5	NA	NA	TGCAGTGCTAGAACCCCCGGGACATCCCAAGAGACCCAGTACTTC	CSARTPGTSQETQYF
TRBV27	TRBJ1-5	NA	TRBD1	TGTGCCAGCAGGCTGGGACAGGGCAATCAGCCCCAGCATTTT	CASRLGQGNQPQHF
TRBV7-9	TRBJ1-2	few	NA	TGTGCCAGCAGCCCGGGGGTAGCGGGCTACACCTTC	CASSPGVAGYTF